The clone carrying this T cell receptor (beta chain) was detected only once. What it binds is not known. Using immunoSEQ multiplex PCR, the repertoire was profiled, and TCRdb retains in-frame clones only, with some absent. This table holds tens of thousands of clones, about 90% found once. The data stem from a study of graft-versus-host responses after intestinal transplantation. The CDR3 consists of 13 residues. CDR1 and CDR2 from the germline V gene are SGHTA and FQGTGA. The V end was cut by 5 bases, the J end by 5 bases, with 12 bases between. Study results and limitations: Some GvH clones were seen earlier in gut or blood, suggesting intestinal origin.

The source material was PBMCs, sampled approximately 97 weeks after intestinal transplant. The J gene is TRBJ1-2, the V gene TRBV7-3; D gene unclear. This receptor was taken from a human patient who received an intestinal transplant, so some T cells may come from the graft donor. CDR3 DNA sequence: TGTGCCAGCAGCCTCGGCGGGCCATATGGCTACACCTTC. Translated, it gives CASSLGGPYGYTF.